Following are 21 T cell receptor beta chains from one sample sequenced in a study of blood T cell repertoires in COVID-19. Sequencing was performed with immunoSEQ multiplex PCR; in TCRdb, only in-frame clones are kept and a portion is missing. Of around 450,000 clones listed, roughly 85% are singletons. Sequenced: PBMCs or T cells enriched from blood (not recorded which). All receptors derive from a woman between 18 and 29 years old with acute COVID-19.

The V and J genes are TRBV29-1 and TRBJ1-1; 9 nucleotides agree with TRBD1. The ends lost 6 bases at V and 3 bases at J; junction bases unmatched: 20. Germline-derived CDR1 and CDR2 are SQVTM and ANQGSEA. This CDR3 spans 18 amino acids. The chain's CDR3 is CSVRSRDRDMIWDTEAFF. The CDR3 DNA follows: TGCAGCGTACGTTCCCGGGACAGGGATATGATCTGGGACACTGAAGCTTTCTTT.

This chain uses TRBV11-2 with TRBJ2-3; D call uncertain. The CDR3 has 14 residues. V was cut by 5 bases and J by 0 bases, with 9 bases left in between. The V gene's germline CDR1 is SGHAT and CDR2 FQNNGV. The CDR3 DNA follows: TGTGCCAGCAGCCCCCGGTCAAGCACAGATACGCAGTATTTT. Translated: CASSPRSSTDTQYF.

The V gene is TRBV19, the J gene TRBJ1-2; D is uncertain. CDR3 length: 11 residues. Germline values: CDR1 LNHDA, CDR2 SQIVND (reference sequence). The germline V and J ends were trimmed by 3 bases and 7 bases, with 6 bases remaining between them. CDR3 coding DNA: TGTGCCAGTAGTATCGCGGCTGGCTACACCTTC. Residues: CASSIAAGYTF. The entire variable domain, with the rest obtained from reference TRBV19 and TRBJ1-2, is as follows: DGGITQSPKYLFRKEGQNVTLSCEQNLNHDAMYWYRQDPGQGLRLIYYSQIVNDFQKGDIAEGYSVSREKKESFPLTVTSAQKNPTAFYLCASSIAAGYTFGSGTRLTVV.

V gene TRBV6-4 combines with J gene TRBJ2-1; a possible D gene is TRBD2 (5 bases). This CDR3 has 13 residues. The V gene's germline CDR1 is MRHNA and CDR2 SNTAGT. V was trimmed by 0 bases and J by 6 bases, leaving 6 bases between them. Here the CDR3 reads CASSDSDSNEQFF. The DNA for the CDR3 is TGTGCCAGCAGTGACTCGGACTCCAATGAGCAGTTCTTC.

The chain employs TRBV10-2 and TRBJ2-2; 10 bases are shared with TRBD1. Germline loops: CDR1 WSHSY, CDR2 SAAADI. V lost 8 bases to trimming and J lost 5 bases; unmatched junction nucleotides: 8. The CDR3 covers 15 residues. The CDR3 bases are TGCGCCAGCCTTCGACAGGGGGCAGGAACCGGGGAGCTGTTTTTT. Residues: CASLRQGAGTGELFF.

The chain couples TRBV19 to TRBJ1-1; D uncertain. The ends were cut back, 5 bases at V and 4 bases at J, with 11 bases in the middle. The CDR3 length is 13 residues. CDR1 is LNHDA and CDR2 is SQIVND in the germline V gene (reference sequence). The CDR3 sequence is CASSGGIGTEAFF. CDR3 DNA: TGTGCCAGTAGTGGCGGCATCGGCACTGAAGCTTTCTTT.

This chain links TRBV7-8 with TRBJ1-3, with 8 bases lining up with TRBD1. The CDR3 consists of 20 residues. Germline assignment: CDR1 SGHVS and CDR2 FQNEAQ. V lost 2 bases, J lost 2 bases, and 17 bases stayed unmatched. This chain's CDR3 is CASSLLGRGQGAPTGNTIYF. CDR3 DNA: TGTGCCAGCAGCTTATTGGGCCGAGGGCAGGGGGCGCCCACTGGAAACACCATATATTTT.

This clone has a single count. As DNA, the CDR3 is TGTGCCAGCAGCTTATTGGCTATCCGCGGGTCGGAGCAGTTCTTC. Encoded protein: CASSLLAIRGSEQFF. This chain uses TRBV11-3 with TRBJ2-1, with D possibly TRBD2 on 5 matching bases. Germline CDR1 reads SGHNT; CDR2 reads YENEEA. The CDR3 is 15 residues long. Trimming removed 2 bases at V and 10 bases at J, with 18 bases between.

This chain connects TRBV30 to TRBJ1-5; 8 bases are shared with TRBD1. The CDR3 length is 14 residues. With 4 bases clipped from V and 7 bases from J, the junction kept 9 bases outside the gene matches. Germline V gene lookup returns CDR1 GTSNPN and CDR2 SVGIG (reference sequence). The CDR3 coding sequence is TGTGCCTGGACCTCCGGGACAGGTGTGCAGCCCCAGCATTTT. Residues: CAWTSGTGVQPQHF.

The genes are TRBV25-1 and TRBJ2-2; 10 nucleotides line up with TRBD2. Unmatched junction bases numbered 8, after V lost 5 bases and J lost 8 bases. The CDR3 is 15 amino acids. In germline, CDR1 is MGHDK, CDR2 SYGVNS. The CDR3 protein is CASSRGTSGIGELFF. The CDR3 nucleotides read TGTGCCAGCAGTCGAGGCACTAGCGGGATAGGGGAGCTGTTTTTT.

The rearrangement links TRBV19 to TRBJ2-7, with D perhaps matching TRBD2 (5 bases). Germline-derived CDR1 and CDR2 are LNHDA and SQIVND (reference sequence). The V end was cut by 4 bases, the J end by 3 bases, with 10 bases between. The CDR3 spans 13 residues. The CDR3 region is CASSKGEGYEQYF. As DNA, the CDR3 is TGTGCCAGTAGTAAAGGAGAGGGCTACGAGCAGTACTTC.

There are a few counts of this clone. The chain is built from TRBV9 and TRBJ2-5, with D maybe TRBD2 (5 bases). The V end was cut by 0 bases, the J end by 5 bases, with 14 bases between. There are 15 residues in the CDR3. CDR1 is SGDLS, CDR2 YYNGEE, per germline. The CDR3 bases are TGTGCCAGCAGCGTAGAAGTGGGAGTAGCGGAGACCCAGTACTTC. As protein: CASSVEVGVAETQYF.

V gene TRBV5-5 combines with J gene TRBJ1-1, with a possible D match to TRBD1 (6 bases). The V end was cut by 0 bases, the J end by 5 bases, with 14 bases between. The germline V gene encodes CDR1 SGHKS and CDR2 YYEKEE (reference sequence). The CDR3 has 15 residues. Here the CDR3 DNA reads TGTGCCAGCAGCTTGGATCCTGGGGGCGGGACTGAAGCTTTCTTT. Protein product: CASSLDPGGGTEAFF.

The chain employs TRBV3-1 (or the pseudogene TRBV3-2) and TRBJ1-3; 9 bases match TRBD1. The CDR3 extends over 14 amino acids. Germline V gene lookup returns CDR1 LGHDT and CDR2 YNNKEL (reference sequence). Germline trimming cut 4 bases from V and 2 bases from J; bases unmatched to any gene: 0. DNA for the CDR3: TGTGCCAGCAGCCGGACAGGGGCTGGAAACACCATATATTTT. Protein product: CASSRTGAGNTIYF.

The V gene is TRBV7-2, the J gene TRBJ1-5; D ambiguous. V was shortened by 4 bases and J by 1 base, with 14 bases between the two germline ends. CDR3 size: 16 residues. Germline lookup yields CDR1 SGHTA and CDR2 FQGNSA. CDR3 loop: CASSSRRTRSNQPQHF. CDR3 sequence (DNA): TGTGCCAGCAGCTCCCGAAGGACTCGAAGCAATCAGCCCCAGCATTTT.

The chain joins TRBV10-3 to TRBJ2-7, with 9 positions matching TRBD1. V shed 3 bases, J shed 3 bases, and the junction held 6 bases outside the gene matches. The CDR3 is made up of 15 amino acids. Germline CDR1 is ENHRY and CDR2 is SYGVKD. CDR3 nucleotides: TGTGCCATCAGTGATCCGGGACAGGGAGTCTACGAGCAGTACTTC. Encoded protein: CAISDPGQGVYEQYF.

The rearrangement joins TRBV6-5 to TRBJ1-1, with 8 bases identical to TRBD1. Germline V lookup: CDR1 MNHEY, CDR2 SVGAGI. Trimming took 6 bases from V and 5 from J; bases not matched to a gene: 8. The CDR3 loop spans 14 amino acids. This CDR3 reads CASSLTGARTEAFF. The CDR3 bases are TGTGCCAGCAGCCTGACAGGGGCGAGGACTGAAGCTTTCTTT.

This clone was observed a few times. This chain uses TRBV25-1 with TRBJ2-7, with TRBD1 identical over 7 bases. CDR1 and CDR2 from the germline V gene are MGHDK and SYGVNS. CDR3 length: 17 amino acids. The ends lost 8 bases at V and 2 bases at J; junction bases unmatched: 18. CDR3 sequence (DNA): TGTGCCAGCGGGACGATTAAGAGAGGGGACAGCACCTACGAGCAGTACTTC. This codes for CASGTIKRGDSTYEQYF.

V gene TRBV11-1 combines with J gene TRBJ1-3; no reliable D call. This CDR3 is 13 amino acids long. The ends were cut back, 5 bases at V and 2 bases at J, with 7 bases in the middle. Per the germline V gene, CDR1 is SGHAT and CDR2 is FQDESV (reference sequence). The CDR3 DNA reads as TGTGCCAGCAGCCTACCGCCTGGAAACACCATATATTTT. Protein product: CASSLPPGNTIYF.

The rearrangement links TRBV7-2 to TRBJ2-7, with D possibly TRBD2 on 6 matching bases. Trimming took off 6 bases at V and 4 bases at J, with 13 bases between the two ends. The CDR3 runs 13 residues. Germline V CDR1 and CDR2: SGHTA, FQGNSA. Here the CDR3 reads CASRIVAGYEQYF. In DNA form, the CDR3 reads TGTGCCAGCAGGATAGTGGCGGGGTACGAGCAGTACTTC.

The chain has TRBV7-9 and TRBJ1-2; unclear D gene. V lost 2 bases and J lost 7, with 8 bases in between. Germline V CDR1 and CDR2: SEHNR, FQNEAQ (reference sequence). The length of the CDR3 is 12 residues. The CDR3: CASSLPTSGYTF. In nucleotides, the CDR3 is TGTGCCAGCAGCTTACCGACAAGTGGCTACACCTTC.